One sample yielded the 7 T cell receptor beta chains listed below, sequenced in a study of T cell repertoires in cytomegalovirus infection. TCRdb reanalysed the reads using MiXCR and keeps one entry per CDR3 protein. The sample consists of approximately 1,000,000 distinct CDR3 sequences, more than 25% of them appearing once. No antigen has been identified for these receptors. Here the sequenced sample was cultured CD8+ T cells from PBMCs, taken from culture after CMV antigen stimulation. The receptors were sampled from a human donor in good health (CMV status not recorded). Some clones in this sample may be carry-over from other donors' samples.

On this clonotype itself: A junction end diverges from the germline sequence, so it may reflect a read error. J is TRBJ2-3 and V is TRBV7-6, with 7 bases that match TRBD1. This CDR3 has 15 amino acids. Germline values: CDR1 SGHVS, CDR2 FNYEAQ. As DNA, the CDR3 is TGTGCTAGCAGCTCCAGGGGACAGTCCACAGATACGCAGTATTTT. This encodes CASSSRGQSTDTQYF. Using reference TRBV7-6 and TRBJ2-3 for the parts outside the CDR3, the full variable domain is GAGVSQSPRYKVTKRGQDVALRCDPISGHVSLYWYRQALGQGPEFLTYFNYEAQQDKSGLPNDRFSAERPEGSISTLTIQRTEQRDSAMYRCASSSRGQSTDTQYFGPGTRLTVL.

This clonotype was seen more than once but under ten times. V and J are TRBV5-4 and TRBJ1-1; a weak D match, TRBD1 (6 bases). The V end was cut by 1 base, the J end by 0 bases, with 16 bases between. Germline loops: CDR1 SGHNT, CDR2 YYREEE (reference sequence). The CDR3 spans 17 residues. The DNA for the CDR3 is TGTGCCAGCAGCTTGAGGGGGGCAGGGGTCATGAACACTGAAGCTTTCTTT. Its protein product is CASSLRGAGVMNTEAFF.

This clonotype was found a few times. The V and J genes are TRBV7-9 and TRBJ2-6, with D hard to call. This CDR3 is built from 17 residues. Germline V gene data show CDR1 as SEHNR and CDR2 as FQNEAQ (reference sequence). The V end was cut by 9 bases, the J end by 0 bases, with 18 bases between. CDR3 region: CASRGPGTTSGANVLTF. CDR3 in DNA: TGTGCCAGTCGCGGCCCCGGAACTACCTCTGGGGCCAACGTCCTGACTTTC.

The chain recombines TRBV12-3 or TRBV12-4 with TRBJ1-1; TRBD1 aligns across 7 bases. With V trimmed by 6 bases and J by 4 bases, 8 bases remained unmatched. The CDR3 sequence is 14 residues long. In DNA form, the CDR3 reads TGTGCCAGCAGGACAGGGTTGGCACTCACTGAAGCTTTCTTT. Its protein product is CASRTGLALTEAFF.

In this sample, this clonotype turned up once. One end of the junction varies from germline; a read error may be responsible. The genes are TRBV18 and TRBJ2-1, with 9 bases aligning to TRBD2. Germline lookup yields CDR1 KGHSH and CDR2 LQKENI. CDR3 length equals 15 residues. The CDR3 protein is CATSPGSGGYNEQFF. Written as DNA, the CDR3 is TGTGCCACCTCACCGGGTAGCGGGGGATACAATGAGCAGTTCTTC.

V gene TRBV4-1 combines with J gene TRBJ2-6, with D possibly matching TRBD1 (5 bases). Deletions cut 6 bases from V and 0 bases from J, with 27 bases between. Per germline, CDR1 MGHRA and CDR2 YSYEKL. This CDR3 contains 21 residues. CDR3 DNA sequence: TGCGCCAGCAGTACCAATATACTTCCAACAGGCTCCTACTCTGGGGCCAACGTCCTGACTTTC. Amino acid sequence: CASSTNILPTGSYSGANVLTF.

This clonotype was recorded only once. The chain carries TRBV6-8 and TRBJ2-1; D tentatively fits TRBD1 or TRBD2 (5 bases each). Trimming stripped 6 bases from V and 6 bases from J, with 21 bases between. Germline-derived CDR1 and CDR2 are MNHGY and SAAAGT. This CDR3 region has 16 residues. The chain's CDR3 is CASSPNSRGPGNEQFF. The CDR3 nucleotides are TGTGCCAGCAGCCCTAACTCTCGGGGACCAGGCAATGAGCAGTTCTTC.